The rows below give T cell receptor beta chains drawn from one sample of a study of blood T cell repertoires in COVID-19. Repertoires were generated with immunoSEQ multiplex PCR, while TCRdb's copy carries only in-frame clones and drops some. The sample records 180,000 or so clones, 80% to 90% being singletons. Specimen: PBMCs or T cells enriched from blood (not recorded which). These receptors were collected from a woman aged 50 to 65 in a cohort exposed to, infected with or recovered from COVID-19 (not recorded which). Both conserved end residues are trimmed from each CDR3. Each record gives: V gene, J gene, CDR3 protein.

TRBV6-5	TRBJ1-2	ASTTDLSGYT
TRBV2	TRBJ1-2	ASRAGMGDGYT
TRBV28	TRBJ1-3	ASSLNRTPGNTIY
TRBV19	TRBJ1-5	ASSVRDSHQPQH
TRBV6-5	TRBJ2-1	ASRIDLGSYNEQF
TRBV2	TRBJ1-5	ASSRTGNQPQH
TRBV5-4	TRBJ1-5	ASSGQGKRSNQPQH
TRBV30	TRBJ1-1	AWETGRGNTEAF
TRBV28	TRBJ2-1	ASSLRLAGVVFSYNEQF
TRBV9	TRBJ1-2	ASSFTGTDYGYT
TRBV28	TRBJ1-4	ASSLSGKSSNEKLF
TRBV9	TRBJ2-5	ASSVDANTQY
TRBV11-3	TRBJ2-5	ASRKAGSTETQY
TRBV3-1/TRBV3-2	TRBJ2-7	ASSQSVMNRQY
TRBV3-1/TRBV3-2	TRBJ2-1	ASSPGRATPLNEQF
TRBV19	TRBJ2-1	ASTPWSGGPQSNEQF
TRBV6-6	TRBJ1-1	ASSYSDREAF
TRBV28	TRBJ1-4	ASSFRQGVEKLF
TRBV5-1	TRBJ2-3	ASSYLGTDPDTQY
TRBV7-9	TRBJ1-1	ASSSFITEAF
TRBV3-1/TRBV3-2	TRBJ2-1	ASSQVPSEGPNEQF
TRBV5-1	TRBJ2-5	ASSLGAGQETQY
TRBV19	TRBJ1-6	ASSAKGGSYNSPLH
TRBV28	TRBJ2-7	ASRRTGKGEQY
TRBV15	TRBJ2-4	ATPRSPTPPSGRAKNIQY
TRBV7-6	TRBJ2-3	ASSLASGSRDTQY
TRBV27	TRBJ2-5	ASSRDRAAETQY
TRBV19	TRBJ2-5	ASSQVLAHRETQY
TRBV3-1/TRBV3-2	TRBJ2-7	ASSQDIGEVGEQY
TRBV7-9	TRBJ2-7	ASSEPGQGSPVLAYEQY
TRBV29-1	TRBJ2-5	SVDRTGQETQY
TRBV5-6	TRBJ2-3	ASSSVSGGSDTQY